Listed below are T cell receptor beta chains from one sample, sequenced in a study of blood T cell repertoires in COVID-19. The repertoire was sequenced with immunoSEQ multiplex PCR; TCRdb's copy has only in-frame clones and lacks some. The sample contains approximately 240,000 clones, 75% to 95% of which appear only once. Sequenced: PBMCs or T cells enriched from blood (not recorded which). The source of these receptors is a woman younger than 35 who had recovered from COVID-19. CDR3s include the opening cysteine and the closing phenylalanine or tryptophan. The order of the fields is clone size, J gene, V gene, CDR3 protein. Not all rows give a size; the values are once, few, many and, for expanded clones, a class.

clone_size: .
j_call: TRBJ2-7
v_call: TRBV5-4
cdr3_aa: CASSMSGGWYEQYF

clone_size: .
j_call: TRBJ2-5
v_call: TRBV5-6
cdr3_aa: CASTSLGAQYF

clone_size: .
j_call: TRBJ1-2
v_call: TRBV18
cdr3_aa: CASSPSDSRVYTF

clone_size: .
j_call: TRBJ1-2
v_call: TRBV24-1
cdr3_aa: CATSDTGYNYGYTF

clone_size: .
j_call: TRBJ2-1
v_call: TRBV15
cdr3_aa: CATRDRLRAGGANEQFF

clone_size: .
j_call: TRBJ1-2
v_call: TRBV11-2
cdr3_aa: CASSSPGTGAYGYTF

clone_size: .
j_call: TRBJ2-2
v_call: TRBV15
cdr3_aa: CATSRDLGELFF

clone_size: .
j_call: TRBJ2-2
v_call: TRBV3-1/TRBV3-2
cdr3_aa: CASNERRAGELFF

clone_size: .
j_call: TRBJ2-2
v_call: TRBV24-1
cdr3_aa: CATSDFTRNTGELFF

clone_size: .
j_call: TRBJ1-5
v_call: TRBV10-3
cdr3_aa: CAITSDRNAPQHF

clone_size: .
j_call: TRBJ1-2
v_call: TRBV3-1/TRBV3-2
cdr3_aa: CASSQEGTGGLGGYTF

clone_size: .
j_call: TRBJ1-4
v_call: TRBV12-3/TRBV12-4
cdr3_aa: CASSLATLEKLFF

clone_size: .
j_call: TRBJ1-1
v_call: TRBV7-9
cdr3_aa: CASSLAGRATEAFF

clone_size: .
j_call: TRBJ1-2
v_call: TRBV28
cdr3_aa: CASSLGTGTNYGYTF

clone_size: .
j_call: TRBJ2-4
v_call: TRBV3-1/TRBV3-2
cdr3_aa: CASSQGGAGLAKNIQYF

clone_size: .
j_call: TRBJ1-2
v_call: TRBV28
cdr3_aa: CASSLPRTGGYGYTF

clone_size: .
j_call: TRBJ2-3
v_call: TRBV19
cdr3_aa: CASSVSGVSTDTQYF

clone_size: .
j_call: TRBJ2-7
v_call: TRBV19
cdr3_aa: CASSFGTYEQYF

clone_size: .
j_call: TRBJ2-1
v_call: TRBV18
cdr3_aa: CASSPGLAGNNEQFF

clone_size: once
j_call: TRBJ1-1
v_call: TRBV5-5
cdr3_aa: CASSWGDGTEAFF

clone_size: .
j_call: TRBJ2-7
v_call: TRBV2
cdr3_aa: CASRNYYEQYF

clone_size: .
j_call: TRBJ1-1
v_call: TRBV2
cdr3_aa: CASSVGVRNAEAFF

clone_size: .
j_call: TRBJ1-2
v_call: TRBV12-5
cdr3_aa: CASGFQGSEGYTF

clone_size: .
j_call: TRBJ2-3
v_call: TRBV9
cdr3_aa: CASSDSGRTADTQYF

clone_size: .
j_call: TRBJ1-6
v_call: TRBV29-1
cdr3_aa: CSVRTGKVDNSPLHF

clone_size: .
j_call: TRBJ1-4
v_call: TRBV3-1/TRBV3-2
cdr3_aa: CASSQVVEKLFF

clone_size: .
j_call: TRBJ2-2
v_call: TRBV7-3
cdr3_aa: CASSPGGFGELFF

clone_size: few
j_call: TRBJ2-7
v_call: TRBV15
cdr3_aa: CATSRQLATSYEQYF

clone_size: .
j_call: TRBJ1-4
v_call: TRBV10-3
cdr3_aa: CAISAKKGEKLFF

clone_size: .
j_call: TRBJ2-1
v_call: TRBV24-1
cdr3_aa: CATSDFSSGGHNEQFF

clone_size: .
j_call: TRBJ2-7
v_call: TRBV5-6
cdr3_aa: CASSLGLFGGSMGEQYF

clone_size: .
j_call: TRBJ2-1
v_call: TRBV5-1
cdr3_aa: CASRRDSVYNEQFF

clone_size: .
j_call: TRBJ1-2
v_call: TRBV21-1
cdr3_aa: CASSKGPERYGYTF

clone_size: .
j_call: TRBJ2-2
v_call: TRBV12-3/TRBV12-4
cdr3_aa: CASSLRGAGELFF

clone_size: .
j_call: TRBJ1-6
v_call: TRBV11-2
cdr3_aa: CASNAGNSPLHF

clone_size: .
j_call: TRBJ2-1
v_call: TRBV5-1
cdr3_aa: CASASGNTYNEQFF

clone_size: .
j_call: TRBJ2-5
v_call: TRBV2
cdr3_aa: CASGTSGQETQYF

clone_size: .
j_call: TRBJ2-7
v_call: TRBV7-8
cdr3_aa: CASSAPTGQGTNSYEQYF

clone_size: once
j_call: TRBJ1-1
v_call: TRBV12-5
cdr3_aa: CASRREGMNTEAFF

clone_size: .
j_call: TRBJ2-2
v_call: TRBV20-1
cdr3_aa: CSASFVRNTGELFF

clone_size: .
j_call: TRBJ1-4
v_call: TRBV5-5
cdr3_aa: CASSLRQGAFNEKLFF

clone_size: .
j_call: TRBJ1-1
v_call: TRBV10-3
cdr3_aa: CATGQVENTEAFF

clone_size: once
j_call: TRBJ2-1
v_call: TRBV29-1
cdr3_aa: CSVEPGLAGKREQFF

clone_size: .
j_call: TRBJ2-7
v_call: TRBV5-1
cdr3_aa: CASSLPLSGEQYF

clone_size: .
j_call: TRBJ2-1
v_call: TRBV10-3
cdr3_aa: CAISDLAGGDNEQFF

clone_size: .
j_call: TRBJ2-7
v_call: TRBV7-9
cdr3_aa: CASSLEGAQTYEQYF

clone_size: once
j_call: TRBJ2-7
v_call: TRBV5-1
cdr3_aa: CASSLGSAIEQYF

clone_size: .
j_call: TRBJ2-1
v_call: TRBV11-2
cdr3_aa: CASSLQAGGSYNEQFF

clone_size: .
j_call: TRBJ2-7
v_call: TRBV2
cdr3_aa: CASLGGTKYEQYF

clone_size: once
j_call: TRBJ2-3
v_call: TRBV29-1
cdr3_aa: CSVVGGLAASTDTQYF

clone_size: .
j_call: TRBJ2-5
v_call: TRBV18
cdr3_aa: CASSPPPFWQTQYF

clone_size: .
j_call: TRBJ1-2
v_call: TRBV3-1/TRBV3-2
cdr3_aa: CASSQAQGAGGYTF

clone_size: .
j_call: TRBJ1-2
v_call: TRBV29-1
cdr3_aa: CSVGRSPGGLHYGYTF